Shown below are 20 T cell receptor beta chains from a single sample sequenced in a study of CD8 T cells in ankylosing spondylitis. General study findings and limits: A TCR beta motif made of several highly homologous variants seemed typical of ankylosing spondylitis blood.

One entry per CDR3 protein, called by TCRdb with MiXCR from the 5' RACE reads. This table holds around 490,000 distinct CDR3 sequences, approximately 5% found once. Their cognate antigens are unknown. Sequencing was performed on blood, either unsorted or a sorted T cell fraction (not recorded which). The source of these receptors is a male donor with ankylosing spondylitis.

This clonotype was detected many times. The V and J genes are TRBV4-3 and TRBJ2-1; TRBD2 aligns across 7 bases. V shed 2 bases, J shed 1 base, and the junction held 8 bases outside the gene matches. CDR1 and CDR2 from the germline V gene are LGHNA and YSLEER. This CDR3 spans 17 amino acids. As DNA, the CDR3 is TGCGCCAGCAGCCAACTCTATTCTAGCGGTTCCTACAATGAGCAGTTCTTC. Residues: CASSQLYSSGSYNEQFF.

As to this clonotype: This could be a read error, since a much larger clone is one nucleotide away. The CDR3 does not end in the conserved phenylalanine or tryptophan, so this is likely a read error. The genes are TRBV6-5 and TRBJ2-5; D is unclear. Germline assignment: CDR1 MNHEY and CDR2 SVGAGI. The CDR3 has 15 residues. V was trimmed by 0 bases and J by 7 bases, leaving 15 bases between them. CDR3 nucleotide sequence: TGTGCCAGCAGTTACTCAGGGCCGACCAGAGGGACCCAGTACCTC. It specifies CASSYSGPTRGTQYL.

This clonotype was detected many times. The V call is TRBV5-6, the J call TRBJ2-7; a possible D gene is TRBD2 (5 bases). The CDR3 runs 14 residues. V shed 1 base and J shed 3 bases, with 11 bases lying between them. CDR1 is SGHDT and CDR2 is YYEEEE in the germline V gene. The CDR3 reads CASSLTGVVYEQYF. CDR3 nucleotide sequence: TGTGCCAGCAGCTTGACCGGGGTGGTCTACGAGCAGTACTTC.

This clonotype has ten or more counts. The rearrangement links TRBV20-1 to TRBJ1-2; 9 bases are a match to TRBD1. The CDR3 runs 13 residues. Germline CDR1 reads DFQATT; CDR2 reads SNEGSKA (reference sequence). Losses at the gene ends were 5 bases for V and 0 bases for J; bases not matched to a gene: 1. The DNA of the CDR3 is TGCAGTGCTGACAGGGGGGCTAACTATGGCTACACCTTC. It encodes CSADRGANYGYTF.

This clonotype has a count of ten or more. The genes are TRBV20-1 and TRBJ2-7; a possible D gene is TRBD2 (6 bases). The germline V and J ends were trimmed by 6 bases and 2 bases, with 17 bases remaining between them. Germline V gene sequence: CDR1 DFQATT, CDR2 SNEGSKA (reference sequence). This CDR3 has 14 amino acids. The CDR3 spells CSASLATATYEQYF. DNA for the CDR3: TGCAGTGCATCTCTAGCGACAGCTACCTACGAGCAGTACTTC.

This clonotype was counted ten times or more. This chain joins TRBV6-2 or TRBV6-3 and TRBJ1-1; D might be TRBD1 (5 bases). The germline CDR1 and CDR2 sequences are MNHEY and SVGEGT. V lost 6 bases, J lost 5 bases, and 10 bases lay in between. The CDR3 has 12 residues. As DNA, the CDR3 is TGTGCCAGCAGGTCAGCAGGGACTGAAGCTTTCTTT. Protein: CASRSAGTEAFF.

There are many counts of this clonotype. The chain combines TRBV7-2 with TRBJ1-2; D perhaps matches TRBD1 (5 bases). This CDR3 is 15 amino acids long. The V end was cut by 2 bases, the J end by 6 bases, with 16 bases between. The germline CDR1 and CDR2 sequences are SGHTA and FQGNSA. CDR3 residues: CASSLMGVGLDGYTF. The CDR3 DNA follows: TGTGCCAGCAGCTTAATGGGGGTTGGTCTGGATGGCTACACCTTC.

Many counts were recorded for this clonotype. This chain joins TRBV20-1 and TRBJ1-1, with unresolved D. With 0 bases removed from V and 7 bases from J, the gap between germline ends came to 12 bases. Germline V gives CDR1 DFQATT, CDR2 SNEGSKA (reference sequence). This CDR3 has 13 amino acids. The DNA of the CDR3 is TGCAGTGCTAGAGATATAGGTGGGCTTGAAGCTTTCTTT. Translated: CSARDIGGLEAFF.

This clonotype was counted many times. This sequence joins TRBV6-2 or TRBV6-3 and TRBJ1-5; 8 nucleotides agree with TRBD1. The CDR3 totals 17 residues. V lost 0 bases and J lost 5; bases outside the gene matches: 9. The germline CDR1 and CDR2 sequences are MNHEY and SVGEGT. CDR3 bases: TGTGCCAGCAGTTACTCCCTCCGACAGGGGATGTATCAGCCCCAGCATTTT. Translating it yields CASSYSLRQGMYQPQHF.

At least ten counts were recorded for this clonotype. V usage is TRBV29-1 and J usage is TRBJ2-7; D is undetermined. Germline lookup yields CDR1 SQVTM and CDR2 ANQGSEA. Trimming shortened V by 4 bases and J by 1 base, and 5 bases separated the two germline ends. The CDR3 length is 11 residues. CDR3 sequence reads: CSVVRSYEQYF. CDR3 sequence (DNA): TGCAGCGTTGTCAGATCCTACGAGCAGTACTTC.

Ten or more counts support this clonotype. This rearrangement joins TRBV12-3 or TRBV12-4 to TRBJ2-7; D perhaps matches TRBD1 (5 bases). This CDR3 region has 14 residues. V lost 6 bases and J lost 5, with 17 bases in between. CDR3 DNA: TGTGCCAGCAGCTGGGGCCGGCGGTCTAACGAGCAGTACTTC. Translated, it gives CASSWGRRSNEQYF.

There are a few counts of this clonotype. The DNA of the CDR3 is TGTGCCAGCAGTGAAAGGACGGGGGTCCTCGACTCAGCCAAAAACATTCAGTACTTC. It translates to CASSERTGVLDSAKNIQYF. The rearrangement joins TRBV2 to TRBJ2-4, with a tentative D call TRBD2 (6 bases). Germline V gene sequence: CDR1 SNHLY, CDR2 FYNNEI. V was trimmed by 2 bases and J by 0 bases, leaving 20 bases between them. The CDR3 sequence is 19 residues long.

This clonotype has ten or more counts. The J gene is TRBJ2-7, the V gene TRBV29-1; 8 nucleotides agree with TRBD1. The CDR3 spans 15 residues. J gave up 2 bases and V 2 bases, and 8 bases lay outside the gene matches. Germline V CDR1 and CDR2: SQVTM, ANQGSEA. CDR3 in amino acids: CSVEWGQAYAYEQYF. The CDR3 nucleotides read TGCAGCGTTGAATGGGGACAGGCTTACGCCTACGAGCAGTACTTC.

This clonotype was seen ten or more times. The CDR3 bases are TGTGCCAGCAGTTACAGGACGACCCATGGCTACACCTTC. Residues: CASSYRTTHGYTF. This chain links TRBV6-5 with TRBJ1-2; D not resolved. The CDR3 is 13 residues long. Trimming took off 2 bases at V and 6 bases at J, with 10 bases between the two ends. Germline V lookup: CDR1 MNHEY, CDR2 SVGAGI.

This clonotype came up many times. This chain joins TRBV29-1 and TRBJ1-3; D remains ambiguous. Germline lookup yields CDR1 SQVTM and CDR2 ANQGSEA. The CDR3 spans 13 residues. Trimming took 4 bases from V and 4 from J, leaving 11 bases between them. The CDR3 DNA reads TGCAGCGTTGCCTGGTTGGGGGGAAACACCATATATTTT. Translated: CSVAWLGGNTIYF.

This clonotype was observed at least ten times. The rearrangement links TRBV29-1 to TRBJ1-2, with 8 positions matching TRBD1. Trimming took 6 bases from V and 2 from J; bases not matched to a gene: 2. The germline V gene encodes CDR1 SQVTM and CDR2 ANQGSEA. This CDR3 is built from 12 residues. The CDR3 reads CSVGQGNYGYTF. As DNA, the CDR3 is TGCAGCGTAGGACAGGGAAACTATGGCTACACCTTC.

Many counts were recorded for this clonotype. The chain employs TRBV20-1 and TRBJ2-2; TRBD2 matches 7 bases. Trimming cost V 2 bases and J 6 bases; bases outside gene matches: 6. CDR3 size: 14 residues. Germline values: CDR1 DFQATT, CDR2 SNEGSKA (reference sequence). Here the CDR3 DNA reads TGCAGTGCTAGACGGGCTAGCGGTTCCGGGGAGCTGTTTTTT. This encodes CSARRASGSGELFF.

This clonotype has ten or more counts. The chain carries TRBV5-6 and TRBJ2-6; D not resolved. Germline V gives CDR1 SGHDT, CDR2 YYEEEE. Trimming took 0 bases from V and 3 from J, leaving 10 bases between them. This CDR3 has 16 residues. The CDR3 here is CASSLGPVFGANVLTF. As DNA, the CDR3 is TGTGCCAGCAGCTTGGGGCCTGTATTTGGGGCCAACGTCCTGACTTTC.

Ten or more counts support this clonotype. This chain joins TRBV6-6 and TRBJ1-5; the D is unclear. From germline, CDR1 is MNHNY and CDR2 SVGAGI (reference sequence). The CDR3 runs 13 residues. V gave up 2 bases and J gave up 3 bases, with 5 bases separating them. CDR3 in amino acids: CASSYVPNQPQHF. CDR3 DNA sequence: TGTGCCAGCAGTTACGTCCCCAATCAGCCCCAGCATTTT.

This clonotype has ten or more counts. The chain recombines TRBV12-3 or TRBV12-4 with TRBJ2-5; 12 nucleotides align to TRBD1. Losses at the gene ends were 5 bases for V and 2 bases for J; bases not matched to a gene: 3. There are 15 residues in the CDR3. The chain's CDR3 is CASSPGQGAQETQYF. The CDR3 DNA follows: TGTGCCAGCAGTCCGGGACAGGGGGCTCAAGAGACCCAGTACTTC.